Sequencing of this TCR beta chain was carried out in a study of blood T cell repertoires in COVID-19. The wider study: The United States, Italy and Spain supplied acute and convalescent COVID-19 samples. T cells, B-cell-depleted T cells, or PBMCs supplied cDNA or gDNA.

The CDR3 has 15 residues. CDR1 DFQATT and CDR2 SNEGSKA come from the germline V gene (reference sequence). Trimming cost V 3 bases and J 0 bases, with 13 bases left between them. In the study's own analysis: For nucleated cells, counts were estimated from reference gene primer amplification. Sequencing used immunoSEQ multiplex PCR; TCRdb keeps in-frame clones, though not all of them. Clone size and the V and J calls come from that table; the DNA yielded D and trimming. The table shows around 190,000 clones, with 81% occurring only once. It was during active infection that Seattle patients were enrolled and then longitudinally followed.

The source is a woman aged 40 to 50 with COVID-19, enrolled during active disease. The chain uses TRBV20-1 and TRBJ2-3, with D tentatively TRBD2 (6 bases). Sequencing was performed on peripheral blood. For the CDR3, the DNA is TGCAGTGCTAGTTGGGGACTTACAAGCACAGATACGCAGTATTTT. Its translation is CSASWGLTSTDTQYF.